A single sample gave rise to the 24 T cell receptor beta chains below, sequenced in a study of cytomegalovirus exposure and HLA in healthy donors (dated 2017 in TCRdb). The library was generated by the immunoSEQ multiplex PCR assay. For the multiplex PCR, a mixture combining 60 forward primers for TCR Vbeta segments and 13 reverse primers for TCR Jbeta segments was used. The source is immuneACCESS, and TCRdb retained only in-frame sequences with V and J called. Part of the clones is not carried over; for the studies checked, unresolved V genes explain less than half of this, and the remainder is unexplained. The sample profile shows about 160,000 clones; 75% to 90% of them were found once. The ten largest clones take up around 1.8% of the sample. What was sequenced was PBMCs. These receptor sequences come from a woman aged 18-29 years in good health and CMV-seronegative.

For the CDR3, the DNA is TGTGCCTGGGAACGGACTGGGGCAGGGGCCCAGTACTTC. Its translation is CAWERTGAGAQYF. The chain has TRBV30 and TRBJ2-5; a weak D match, TRBD1 (6 bases). The germline V and J ends were trimmed by 5 bases and 9 bases, with 19 bases remaining between them. Per the germline V gene, CDR1 is GTSNPN and CDR2 is SVGIG (reference sequence). The CDR3 extends over 13 amino acids.

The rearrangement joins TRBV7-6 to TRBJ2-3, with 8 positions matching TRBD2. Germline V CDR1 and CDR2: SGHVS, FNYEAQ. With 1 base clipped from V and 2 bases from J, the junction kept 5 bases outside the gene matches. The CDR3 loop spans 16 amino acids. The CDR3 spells CASSLEASGPTDTQYF. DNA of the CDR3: TGTGCCAGCAGCTTAGAGGCTAGCGGGCCCACAGATACGCAGTATTTT.

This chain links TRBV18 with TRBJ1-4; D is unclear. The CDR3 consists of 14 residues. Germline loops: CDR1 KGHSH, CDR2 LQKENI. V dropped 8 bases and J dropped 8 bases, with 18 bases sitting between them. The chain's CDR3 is CASVRRSVDEKLFF. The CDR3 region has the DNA TGTGCCAGCGTGAGGCGGTCGGTTGACGAAAAACTGTTTTTT.

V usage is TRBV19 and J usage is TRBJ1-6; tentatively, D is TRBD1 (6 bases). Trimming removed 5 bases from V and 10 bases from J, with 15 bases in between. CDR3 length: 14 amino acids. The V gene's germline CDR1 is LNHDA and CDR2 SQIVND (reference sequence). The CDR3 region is CASSQGQTASPLHF. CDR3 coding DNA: TGTGCCAGTAGTCAGGGGCAGACAGCGTCACCCCTCCACTTT.

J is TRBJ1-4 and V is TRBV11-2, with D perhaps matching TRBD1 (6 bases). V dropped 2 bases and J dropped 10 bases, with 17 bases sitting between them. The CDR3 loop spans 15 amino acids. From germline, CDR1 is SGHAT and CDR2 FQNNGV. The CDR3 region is CASSLSDSGGGKLFF. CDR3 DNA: TGTGCCAGCAGCTTATCGGACAGCGGCGGTGGAAAACTGTTTTTT.

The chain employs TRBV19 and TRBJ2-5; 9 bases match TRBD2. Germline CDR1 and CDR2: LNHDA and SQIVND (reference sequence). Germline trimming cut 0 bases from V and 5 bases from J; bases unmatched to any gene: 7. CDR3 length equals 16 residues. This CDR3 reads CASSIDRAGGRETQYF. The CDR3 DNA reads TGTGCCAGTAGTATAGATCGAGCGGGGGGCCGGGAGACCCAGTACTTC.

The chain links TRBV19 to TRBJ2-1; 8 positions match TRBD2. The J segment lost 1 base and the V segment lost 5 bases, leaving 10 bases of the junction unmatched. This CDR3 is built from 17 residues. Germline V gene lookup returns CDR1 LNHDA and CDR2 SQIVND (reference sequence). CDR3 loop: CASSHIHSGASYNEQFF. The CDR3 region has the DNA TGTGCCAGTAGTCATATCCATAGCGGGGCTTCCTACAATGAGCAGTTCTTC.

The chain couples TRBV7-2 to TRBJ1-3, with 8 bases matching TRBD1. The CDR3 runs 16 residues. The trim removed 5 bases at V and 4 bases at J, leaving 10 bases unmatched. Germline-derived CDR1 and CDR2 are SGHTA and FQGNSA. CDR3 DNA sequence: TGTGCCAGCAGCCTCCACCGGGCAGGGGGCGGAAACACCATATATTTT. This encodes CASSLHRAGGGNTIYF.

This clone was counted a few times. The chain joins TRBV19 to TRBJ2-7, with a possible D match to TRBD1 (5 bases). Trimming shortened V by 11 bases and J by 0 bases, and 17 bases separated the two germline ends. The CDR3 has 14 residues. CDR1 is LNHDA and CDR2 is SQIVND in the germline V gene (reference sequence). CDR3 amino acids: CAGPWQGFSYEQYF. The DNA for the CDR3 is TGTGCCGGCCCGTGGCAGGGCTTCTCCTACGAGCAGTACTTC.

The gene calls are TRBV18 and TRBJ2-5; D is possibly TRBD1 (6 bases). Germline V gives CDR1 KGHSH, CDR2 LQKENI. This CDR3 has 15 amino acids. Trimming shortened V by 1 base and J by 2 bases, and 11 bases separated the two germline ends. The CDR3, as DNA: TGTGCCAGCTCACCACAGGGGGTAGGGCAAGAGACCCAGTACTTC. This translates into CASSPQGVGQETQYF. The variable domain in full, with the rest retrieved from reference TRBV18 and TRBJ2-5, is NAGVMQNPRHLVRRRGQEARLRCSPMKGHSHVYWYRQLPEEGLKFMVYLQKENIIDESGMPKERFSAEFPKEGPSILRIQQVVRGDSAAYFCASSPQGVGQETQYFGPGTRLLVL.

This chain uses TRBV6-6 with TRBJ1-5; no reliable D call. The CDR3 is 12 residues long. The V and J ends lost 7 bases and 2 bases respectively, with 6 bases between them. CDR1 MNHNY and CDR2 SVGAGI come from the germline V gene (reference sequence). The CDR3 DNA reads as TGTGCCAGCACAACAGGCAATCAGCCCCAGCATTTT. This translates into CASTTGNQPQHF.

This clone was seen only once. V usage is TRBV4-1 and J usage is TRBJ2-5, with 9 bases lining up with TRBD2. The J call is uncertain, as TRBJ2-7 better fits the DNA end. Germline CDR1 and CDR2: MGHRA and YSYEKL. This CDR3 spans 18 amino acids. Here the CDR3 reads CASSHGSLAGGPDYEQYF. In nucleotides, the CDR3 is TGCGCCAGCAGCCACGGGTCCCTTGCGGGAGGGCCTGACTACGAGCAGTACTTC.

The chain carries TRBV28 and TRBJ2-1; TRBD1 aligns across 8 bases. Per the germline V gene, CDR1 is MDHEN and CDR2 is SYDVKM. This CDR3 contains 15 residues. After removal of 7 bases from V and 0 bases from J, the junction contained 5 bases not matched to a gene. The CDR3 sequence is CASKRGTGSYNEQFF. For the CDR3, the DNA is TGTGCCAGCAAACGGGGGACAGGCTCCTACAATGAGCAGTTCTTC. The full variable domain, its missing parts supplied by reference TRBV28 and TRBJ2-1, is DVKVTQSSRYLVKRTGEKVFLECVQDMDHENMFWYRQDPGLGLRLIYFSYDVKMKEKGDIPEGYSVSREKKERFSLILESASTNQTSMYLCASKRGTGSYNEQFFGPGTRLTVL.

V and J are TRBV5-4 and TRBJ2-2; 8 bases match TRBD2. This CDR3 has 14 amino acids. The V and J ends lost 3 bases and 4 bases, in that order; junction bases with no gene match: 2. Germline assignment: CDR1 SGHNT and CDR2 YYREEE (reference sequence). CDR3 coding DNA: TGTGCCAGCAGCTCAGGGACTAGCACCGGGGAGCTGTTTTTT. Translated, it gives CASSSGTSTGELFF.

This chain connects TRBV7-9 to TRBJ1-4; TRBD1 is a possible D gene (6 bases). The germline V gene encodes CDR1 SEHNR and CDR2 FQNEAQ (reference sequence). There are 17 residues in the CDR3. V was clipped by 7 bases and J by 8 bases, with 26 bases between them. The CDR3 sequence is CASTLYVGGGRSEKLFF. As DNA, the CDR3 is TGTGCCAGCACCCTTTATGTCGGCGGGGGGCGAAGCGAAAAACTGTTTTTT. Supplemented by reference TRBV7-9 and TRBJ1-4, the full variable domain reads DTGVSQNPRHKITKRGQNVTFRCDPISEHNRLYWYRQTLGQGPEFLTYFQNEAQLEKSRLLSDRFSAERPKGSFSTLEIQRTEQGDSAMYLCASTLYVGGGRSEKLFFGSGTQLSVL.

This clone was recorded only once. The CDR3 DNA reads TGCAGCCATAACCGGGGCTACACCTTC. It specifies CSHNRGYTF. V usage is TRBV29-1 and J usage is TRBJ1-2; D is undetermined. The germline V gene has CDR1 SQVTM and CDR2 ANQGSEA. V lost 8 bases, J lost 8 bases, and 9 bases lay in between. CDR3 size: 9 residues.

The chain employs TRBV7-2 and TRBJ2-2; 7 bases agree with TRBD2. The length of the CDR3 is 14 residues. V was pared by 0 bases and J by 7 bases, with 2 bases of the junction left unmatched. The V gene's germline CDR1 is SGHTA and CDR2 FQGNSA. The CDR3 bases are TGTGCCAGCAGCTTAGCCCAGCGGGGCGGGGAGCTGTTTTTT. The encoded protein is CASSLAQRGGELFF.

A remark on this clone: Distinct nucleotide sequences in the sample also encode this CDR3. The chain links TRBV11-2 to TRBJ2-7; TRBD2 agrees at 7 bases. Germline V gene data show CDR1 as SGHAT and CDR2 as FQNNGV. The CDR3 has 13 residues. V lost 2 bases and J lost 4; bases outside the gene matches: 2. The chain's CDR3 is CASSLPGGYEQYF. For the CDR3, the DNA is TGTGCCAGCAGCTTACCGGGAGGATACGAGCAGTACTTC.

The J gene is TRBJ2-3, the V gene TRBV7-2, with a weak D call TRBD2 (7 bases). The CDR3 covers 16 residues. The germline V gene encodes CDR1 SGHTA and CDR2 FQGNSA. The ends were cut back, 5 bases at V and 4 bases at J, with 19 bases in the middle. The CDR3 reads CASSGQRGGLADTQYF. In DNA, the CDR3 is TGTGCCAGCAGCGGACAGCGGGGAGGATTAGCAGATACGCAGTATTTT.

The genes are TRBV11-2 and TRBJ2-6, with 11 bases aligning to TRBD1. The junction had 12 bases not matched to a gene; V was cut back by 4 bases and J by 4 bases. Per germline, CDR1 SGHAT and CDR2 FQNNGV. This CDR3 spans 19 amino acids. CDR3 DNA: TGTGCCAGCAGCTCCCTCCGGGACAGGGGGATGAGAGGGGCCAACGTCCTGACTTTC. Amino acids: CASSSLRDRGMRGANVLTF.

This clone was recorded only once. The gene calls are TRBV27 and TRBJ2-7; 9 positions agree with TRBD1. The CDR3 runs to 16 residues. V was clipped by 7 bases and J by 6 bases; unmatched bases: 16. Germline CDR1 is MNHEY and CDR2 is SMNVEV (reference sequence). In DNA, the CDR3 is TGTGCCAGCACAACACAGGGGGCGGGCCAGCTGGGCGAGCAGTACTTC. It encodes CASTTQGAGQLGEQYF.

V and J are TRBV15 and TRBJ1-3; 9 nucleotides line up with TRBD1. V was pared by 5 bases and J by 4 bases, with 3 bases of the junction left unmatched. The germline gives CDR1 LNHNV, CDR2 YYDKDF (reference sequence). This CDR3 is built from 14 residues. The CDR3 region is CATSEGTGGNTIYF. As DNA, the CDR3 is TGTGCCACCAGCGAAGGGACAGGGGGAAACACCATATATTTT. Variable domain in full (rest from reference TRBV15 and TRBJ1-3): DAMVIQNPRYQVTQFGKPVTLSCSQTLNHNVMYWYQQKSSQAPKLLFHYYDKDFNNEADTPDNFQSRRPNTSFCFLDIRSPGLGDTAMYLCATSEGTGGNTIYFGEGSWLTVV.

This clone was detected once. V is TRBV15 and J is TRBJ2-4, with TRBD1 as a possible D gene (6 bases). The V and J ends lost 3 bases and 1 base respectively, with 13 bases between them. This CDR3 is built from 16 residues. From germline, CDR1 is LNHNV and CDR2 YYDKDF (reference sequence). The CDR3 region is CATSSGYQGAKNIQYF. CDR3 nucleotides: TGTGCCACCAGCAGTGGGTATCAGGGGGCCAAAAACATTCAGTACTTC.

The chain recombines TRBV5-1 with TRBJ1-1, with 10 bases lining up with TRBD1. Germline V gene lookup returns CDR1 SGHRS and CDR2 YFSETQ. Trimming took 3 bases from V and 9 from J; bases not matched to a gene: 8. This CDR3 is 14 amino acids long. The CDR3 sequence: CASSSGRDRGKAFF. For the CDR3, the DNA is TGCGCCAGCAGCTCGGGCCGGGACAGGGGCAAAGCTTTCTTT.